The 9 T cell receptor beta chains given below trace back to one sample, sequenced in a study of cytomegalovirus exposure and HLA in healthy donors. The study ran its PCR with 60 Vbeta and 13 Jbeta primers. Generated by immunoSEQ multiplex PCR, the TCRdb table keeps only in-frame clones and is missing some. The table lists about 260,000 clones, about four fifths of them singletons, with 2% to 2.5% in the top ten. The sequenced material came from PBMCs. The receptor set was obtained from a woman aged 40-49 years in good health and CMV-seropositive.

This sequence joins TRBV6-1 and TRBJ1-2, with D possibly matching TRBD1 (6 bases). CDR1 is MNHNS and CDR2 is SASEGT in the germline V gene. This CDR3 has 16 amino acids. V dropped 1 base and J dropped 4 bases, with 16 bases sitting between them. CDR3 amino acids: CASSEGTATRGYGYTF. The CDR3 DNA follows: TGTGCCAGCAGTGAAGGGACAGCCACGAGGGGCTATGGCTACACCTTC.

V usage is TRBV9 and J usage is TRBJ2-7; perhaps TRBD1 as D (5 bases). This CDR3 comprises 13 residues. Between the trimmed V and J ends, which lost 4 bases and 1 base, there was a span of 9 bases. Germline CDR1 reads SGDLS; CDR2 reads YYNGEE. For the CDR3, the DNA is TGTGCCAGCAGCCCAGGGTTATCCTACGAGCAGTACTTC. Translated: CASSPGLSYEQYF.

This chain links TRBV5-4 with TRBJ2-1; 8 bases fit TRBD2. The CDR3 is 17 amino acids. The ends lost 4 bases at V and 9 bases at J; junction bases unmatched: 18. Germline V lookup: CDR1 SGHNT, CDR2 YYREEE (reference sequence). In nucleotides, the CDR3 is TGTGCCAGCAGCCCGATAGGGGGGCGTAGCGGGACTGTTGAGCAGTTCTTC. Translated: CASSPIGGRSGTVEQFF.

CDR3 protein: CASSPAGGPHNEQFF. As DNA, the CDR3 is TGCGCCAGCAGCCCAGCGGGAGGGCCGCACAATGAGCAGTTCTTC. The genes are TRBV4-1 and TRBJ2-1; the match to TRBD2 covers 10 bases. Per germline, CDR1 MGHRA and CDR2 YSYEKL. After removal of 4 bases from V and 5 bases from J, the junction contained 5 bases not matched to a gene. CDR3 length equals 15 residues.

This clone occurred once. This chain joins TRBV7-2 and TRBJ2-5; perhaps TRBD2 as D (6 bases). Trimming took off 2 bases at V and 1 base at J, with 11 bases between the two ends. The CDR3 length is 15 residues. Germline V gives CDR1 SGHTA, CDR2 FQGNSA. The CDR3 loop reads CASSLWYGSQETQYF. For the CDR3, the DNA is TGTGCCAGCAGCTTATGGTACGGGAGCCAAGAGACCCAGTACTTC.

The chain links TRBV7-6 to TRBJ1-6; D gene uncertain. The V gene's germline CDR1 is SGHVS and CDR2 FNYEAQ. V shed 5 bases and J shed 0 bases, with 5 bases lying between them. The CDR3 extends over 14 amino acids. The CDR3 coding sequence is TGTGCCAGCAGCCCGAGCTCCTATAATTCACCCCTCCACTTT. Translated, it gives CASSPSSYNSPLHF.

This clone was observed a few times. The V call is TRBV11-3, the J call TRBJ1-4; D perhaps matches TRBD1 (6 bases). This CDR3 region has 16 residues. Germline lookup yields CDR1 SGHNT and CDR2 YENEEA. Trimming cost V 1 base and J 11 bases, with 20 bases left between them. The CDR3 sequence is CASSLGDRFKPDKLFF. CDR3 sequence (DNA): TGTGCCAGCAGCTTAGGCGACAGGTTCAAGCCCGACAAACTGTTTTTT.

The rearrangement links TRBV15 to TRBJ2-2; a weak D match, TRBD1 (6 bases). The CDR3 is 15 residues long. V was cut by 7 bases and J by 0 bases, with 12 bases left in between. Germline CDR1 and CDR2: LNHNV and YYDKDF (reference sequence). The chain's CDR3 is CATTGQLANTGELFF. The CDR3 nucleotides are TGTGCCACCACTGGACAGCTAGCGAACACCGGGGAGCTGTTTTTT.

The genes are TRBV6-6 and TRBJ2-1; the match to TRBD1 covers 7 bases. Germline V lookup: CDR1 MNHNY, CDR2 SVGAGI (reference sequence). CDR3 length equals 16 residues. J gave up 0 bases and V 4 bases, and 6 bases lay outside the gene matches. For the CDR3, the DNA is TGTGCCAGCAGTTCCCCGACAGGGCCCTCCTACAATGAGCAGTTCTTC. Translation gives CASSSPTGPSYNEQFF.